Detailed here is one T cell receptor beta chain. Sequencing was performed with immunoSEQ multiplex PCR; in TCRdb, only in-frame clones are kept and a portion is missing. Among 78,000 or so clones listed, about 78% were seen once. The entry originates in a study of T cell responses to AZD1222 COVID-19 vaccine. Germline assignment: CDR1 SGHTA and CDR2 FQGTGA. The germline V and J ends were trimmed by 5 bases and 0 bases, with 10 bases remaining between them. The CDR3 is 14 residues long. The clonotype originates from an adult who received the AZD1222 COVID-19 vaccine. V and J are TRBV7-3 and TRBJ1-2; D remains unclear. The specimen comprised peripheral blood, sampled 28 days after the second AZD1222 dose. CDR3 nucleotide sequence: TGTGCCAGCAGCCCCTCGGGAGCTAACTATGGCTACACCTTC. Amino acid sequence: CASSPSGANYGYTF.